One sample yielded the 18 T cell receptor beta chains listed below, sequenced in a study of blood T cell repertoires in COVID-19 (dated by TCRdb to the early 2020s). Receptors were amplified or captured by the immunoSEQ multiplex PCR assay. In TCRdb, the immuneACCESS table is reduced to in-frame sequences with V and J assigned. These tables do not hold every clone; where another copy was compared, an unresolved V gene accounts for under half, and the others remain unexplained. Across this sample there are roughly 570,000 clones, with approximately 88% seen only once. The ten largest clones add up to roughly 8.3% of the sample. Sequencing was carried out using peripheral blood. Every receptor here comes from a woman aged 45-65 years with COVID-19, enrolled during active disease.

The V gene is TRBV6-6, the J gene TRBJ2-7; 13 bases align to TRBD2. V was clipped by 6 bases and J by 3 bases; unmatched bases: 2. The germline V gene encodes CDR1 MNHNY and CDR2 SVGAGI (reference sequence). There are 14 residues in the CDR3. The CDR3 loop is CASRGLAGDYEQYF. CDR3 nucleotide sequence: TGTGCCAGCAGAGGACTAGCGGGGGACTACGAGCAGTACTTC.

The J gene is TRBJ2-1, the V gene TRBV12-1; TRBD2 is taken as the D call from the table, unchecked against the DNA. TRBV12-1 constitutes a pseudogene. This CDR3 region has 12 residues. CDR3: CASSYARDEQFF. CDR3 coding DNA: TGTGCCAGCAGCTACGCCCGCGATGAGCAGTTCTTC.

This chain uses TRBV7-9 with TRBJ1-2; D call uncertain. V was cut by 2 bases and J by 8 bases, with 12 bases left in between. Germline CDR1 reads SEHNR; CDR2 reads FQNEAQ (reference sequence). The CDR3 runs 13 residues. For the CDR3, the DNA is TGTGCCAGCAGCTTATTAACCAGTTGGGGCTACACCTTC. It specifies CASSLLTSWGYTF.

V is TRBV6-1 and J is TRBJ1-2; D is unclear. V was pared by 2 bases and J by 6 bases, with 13 bases between. The CDR3 length is 14 residues. CDR1 MNHNS and CDR2 SASEGT come from the germline V gene. The CDR3 is CASSELPQSDGYTF. In nucleotides, the CDR3 is TGTGCCAGCAGTGAACTTCCGCAGTCCGATGGCTACACCTTC.

The J gene is TRBJ2-5, the V gene TRBV10-2, with D possibly TRBD2 on 5 matching bases. The CDR3 runs 13 residues. Trimming removed 7 bases from V and 4 bases from J, with 13 bases in between. Germline-derived CDR1 and CDR2 are WSHSY and SAAADI. The CDR3 loop is CASKPSGRETQYF. CDR3 in DNA: TGCGCCAGCAAGCCCTCGGGGAGAGAGACCCAGTACTTC.

This clone was detected once. The CDR3 is CASSSPPRASGGNYEQYF. For the CDR3, the DNA is TGTGCCAGCAGTTCCCCGCCCAGGGCTAGCGGGGGCAACTACGAGCAGTACTTC. The chain has TRBV27 and TRBJ2-7; TRBD2 agrees at 10 bases. The V gene end was trimmed by 4 bases and the J gene end by 3 bases; junction bases not matched to a gene: 15. Germline CDR1 is MNHEY and CDR2 is SMNVEV (reference sequence). This CDR3 is built from 18 residues.

Worth noting for this clone: This sequence may be a read error, since a much larger clone differs from it by one base. The rearrangement uses TRBV12-3 or TRBV12-4 and TRBJ1-1; 9 bases are shared with TRBD1. J gave up 3 bases and V 6 bases, and 2 bases lay outside the gene matches. The length of the CDR3 is 13 residues. This CDR3 reads CASSRDRDTEAFF. In DNA form, the CDR3 reads TGTGCCAGCAGCCGGGACAGGGACACTGAAGCTTTCTTT.

The J gene is TRBJ1-5, the V gene TRBV6-2 or TRBV6-3; TRBD1 matches at 7 bases. The CDR3 loop spans 16 amino acids. Trimming took 2 bases from V and 0 from J; bases not matched to a gene: 4. Looked up from germline, CDR1 is MNHEY and CDR2 is SVGEGT. The DNA of the CDR3 is TGTGCCAGCAGTTACCCCGGGACAGTTAGCAATCAGCCCCAGCATTTT. Protein product: CASSYPGTVSNQPQHF.

This clone was seen once. The rearrangement uses TRBV21-1 and TRBJ2-4; the table's D gene call, TRBD1, was not cross checked with the DNA. TRBV21-1 constitutes a pseudogene. The CDR3 consists of 16 residues. Here the CDR3 reads CASSLDRSIAKNIQYF. The DNA of the CDR3 is TGTGCCAGCAGCCTCGACAGGTCAATAGCCAAAAACATTCAGTACTTC.

The V call is TRBV6-5, the J call TRBJ1-1, with D perhaps matching TRBD1 (6 bases). V shed 0 bases and J shed 4 bases, with 15 bases lying between them. The CDR3 contains 16 residues. Germline V gives CDR1 MNHEY, CDR2 SVGAGI. The CDR3 is CASSYSVWGRGTEAFF. The CDR3 DNA follows: TGTGCCAGCAGTTACTCTGTCTGGGGGCGCGGCACTGAAGCTTTCTTT.

The gene calls are TRBV7-2 and TRBJ1-1; D gene uncertain. The V end was cut by 4 bases, the J end by 5 bases, with 11 bases between. CDR3 length: 13 amino acids. Germline CDR1 reads SGHTA; CDR2 reads FQGNSA. CDR3: CASSWRSGTEAFF. The CDR3 nucleotides read TGTGCCAGCAGCTGGCGTTCGGGGACTGAAGCTTTCTTT.

V and J are TRBV29-1 and TRBJ1-2; 7 positions agree with TRBD1. Germline values: CDR1 SQVTM, CDR2 ANQGSEA. The length of the CDR3 is 13 residues. J lost 0 bases, V lost 4 bases, and 2 bases had no gene match. CDR3 nucleotides: TGCAGCGTTGTGGGGACAGCTAACTATGGCTACACCTTC. This encodes CSVVGTANYGYTF.

The genes are TRBV7-2 and TRBJ1-2; TRBD1 matches at 8 bases. The CDR3 contains 14 residues. Trimming at V came to 5 bases and at J to 3 bases, leaving 5 bases not matched to a gene. Germline-derived CDR1 and CDR2 are SGHTA and FQGNSA. Here the CDR3 reads CASSRKTGDYGYTF. CDR3 sequence (DNA): TGTGCCAGCAGCCGCAAGACAGGGGACTATGGCTACACCTTC.

The V and J genes are TRBV5-4 and TRBJ2-7; 12 nucleotides align to TRBD2. The length of the CDR3 is 15 residues. Germline CDR1 reads SGHNT; CDR2 reads YYREEE (reference sequence). V shed 3 bases, J shed 4 bases, and the junction held 5 bases outside the gene matches. This CDR3 is CASSSLTSGGYEQYF. CDR3 sequence (DNA): TGTGCCAGCAGCTCCTTGACTAGCGGGGGATACGAGCAGTACTTC.

The chain links TRBV9 to TRBJ1-1; D is perhaps TRBD1 (5 bases). This CDR3 spans 17 amino acids. Germline CDR1 SGDLS, CDR2 YYNGEE. V was shortened by 3 bases and J by 1 base, with 19 bases between the two germline ends. The CDR3 nucleotides read TGTGCCAGCAGCGAGGGAGAGGTGGGGGGGTCGAACACTGAAGCTTTCTTT. It is translated as CASSEGEVGGSNTEAFF.

This chain joins TRBV10-3 and TRBJ2-6, with D possibly matching TRBD2 (5 bases). Germline lookup yields CDR1 ENHRY and CDR2 SYGVKD. The V end was cut by 4 bases, the J end by 2 bases, with 9 bases between. The CDR3 consists of 15 residues. The CDR3 DNA sequence: TGTGCCATCAGTGGTACGGGAACTGGGGCCAACGTCCTGACTTTC. Translated, it gives CAISGTGTGANVLTF.

A single count supports this clone. The chain uses TRBV12-3 or TRBV12-4 and TRBJ2-7; TRBD1 agrees at 7 bases. This CDR3 has 13 residues. J was trimmed by 5 bases and V by 9 bases; bases with no gene match: 10. The CDR3 loop is CASSDRGQDEQYF. DNA for the CDR3: TGTGCCAGTTCGGACCGAGGACAGGACGAGCAGTACTTC.

This chain joins TRBV30 and TRBJ1-1; the D is unclear. Trimming took 6 bases from V and 8 from J, leaving 22 bases between them. CDR3 length: 14 amino acids. Germline loops: CDR1 GTSNPN, CDR2 SVGIG (reference sequence). This CDR3 reads CACLLSNPLPEAFF. The CDR3, as DNA: TGTGCCTGCCTACTAAGCAACCCCCTGCCCGAAGCTTTCTTT.